This passage covers 15 T cell receptor beta chains from one sample sequenced in a study of blood T cell repertoires in COVID-19. Sequencing used immunoSEQ multiplex PCR; TCRdb keeps in-frame clones, though not all of them. Counted here are about 180,000 clones, about four fifths occurring once; the ten biggest clones make up 6.5%. The sequencing sample was made of peripheral blood. These receptor sequences come from a man between 65 and 85 years old with active or convalescent COVID-19.

Written as DNA, the CDR3 is TGTGCCAGCAGCGACGGACGAGGAGGGGCTTTCTTT. It is translated as CASSDGRGGAFF. The chain links TRBV6-5 to TRBJ1-1; D is ambiguous. Deletions cut 6 bases from V and 11 bases from J, with 16 bases between. CDR3 length: 12 amino acids. Germline V CDR1 and CDR2: MNHEY, SVGAGI.

This clone has only a few counts. The chain has TRBV7-9 and TRBJ2-1; D is undetermined. The CDR3 runs to 14 residues. V shed 1 base and J shed 7 bases, with 11 bases lying between them. Per germline, CDR1 SEHNR and CDR2 FQNEAQ (reference sequence). The CDR3 region is CASSLEQVRNEQFF. CDR3 nucleotide sequence: TGTGCCAGCAGCTTAGAGCAGGTTAGGAATGAGCAGTTCTTC.

The J gene is TRBJ1-1, the V gene TRBV7-9, with a possible D match to TRBD1 (6 bases). Per germline, CDR1 SEHNR and CDR2 FQNEAQ (reference sequence). This CDR3 has 14 residues. Trimming left V 5 bases short and J 4 bases short, with 14 bases between. CDR3 protein: CASSPRGGGTEAFF. Written as DNA, the CDR3 is TGTGCCAGCAGCCCTCGGGGAGGGGGCACTGAAGCTTTCTTT.

The gene calls are TRBV7-9 and TRBJ1-1, with 9 bases matching TRBD1. The V segment lost 5 bases and the J segment 0 bases; nucleotides outside the gene matches: 4. Looked up from germline, CDR1 is SEHNR and CDR2 is FQNEAQ (reference sequence). The CDR3 covers 15 residues. The CDR3 DNA sequence: TGTGCCAGCAGCGTAACAGGGGGCGTGAACACTGAAGCTTTCTTT. It yields the protein CASSVTGGVNTEAFF.

This chain joins TRBV7-2 and TRBJ1-5; 9 bases are shared with TRBD1. The germline gives CDR1 SGHTA, CDR2 FQGNSA. V gave up 5 bases and J gave up 6 bases; unmatched junction bases: 5. This CDR3 is 14 amino acids long. The CDR3 region is CASSPNRGRQPQHF. The DNA for the CDR3 is TGTGCCAGCAGCCCCAACAGGGGGCGTCAGCCCCAGCATTTT. Full variable domain (missing parts from reference TRBV7-2 and TRBJ1-5): GAGVSQSPSNKVTEKGKDVELRCDPISGHTALYWYRQSLGQGLEFLIYFQGNSAPDKSGLPSDRFSAERTGGSVSTLTIQRTQQEDSAVYLCASSPNRGRQPQHFGDGTRLSIL.

The rearrangement uses TRBV3-1 (or the pseudogene TRBV3-2) and TRBJ2-7; D remains unclear. The CDR3 is made up of 14 amino acids. Germline-derived CDR1 and CDR2 are LGHDT and YNNKEL (reference sequence). V was trimmed by 1 base and J by 0 bases, leaving 7 bases between them. For the CDR3, the DNA is TGTGCCAGCAGCCAAGGTCCGTACTCCTACGAGCAGTACTTC. Translated: CASSQGPYSYEQYF.

The chain employs TRBV14 and TRBJ1-2, with 8 bases aligning to TRBD1. Germline V gene data show CDR1 as SGHDN and CDR2 as FVKESK. The CDR3 runs 13 residues. V lost 4 bases and J lost 5; bases outside the gene matches: 3. CDR3 nucleotides: TGTGCCAGCAGCCCTGGACAGGGATATGGCTACACCTTC. Amino acids: CASSPGQGYGYTF.

The chain has TRBV7-2 and TRBJ2-2; 12 nucleotides agree with TRBD2. J lost 3 bases, V lost 4 bases, and 9 bases had no gene match. The CDR3 has 18 residues. From germline, CDR1 is SGHTA and CDR2 FQGNSA. The CDR3 spells CASSYTSGGTSHTGELFF. CDR3 nucleotide sequence: TGTGCCAGCAGCTATACTAGCGGGGGGACGTCGCACACCGGGGAGCTGTTTTTT.

The chain uses TRBV12-5 and TRBJ1-6; D is uncertain. Trimming cost V 7 bases and J 10 bases, with 11 bases left between them. Germline values: CDR1 LGHNT, CDR2 FRNRAP. The CDR3 runs to 12 residues. The CDR3 is CASATGNSPLHF. The DNA of the CDR3 is TGTGCTAGTGCAACGGGGAACTCACCCCTCCACTTT.

This chain links TRBV19 with TRBJ2-7, with a weak D call TRBD2 (7 bases). Per germline, CDR1 LNHDA and CDR2 SQIVND (reference sequence). Trimming shortened V by 2 bases and J by 4 bases, and 15 bases separated the two germline ends. The CDR3 totals 15 residues. In DNA form, the CDR3 reads TGTGCCAGTAGTATAAAGGGGGAGGGCAGATACGAGCAGTACTTC. It encodes CASSIKGEGRYEQYF.

In this sample, this clone turned up a few times. The chain uses TRBV2 and TRBJ2-7; TRBD1 agrees at 8 bases. The V gene's germline CDR1 is SNHLY and CDR2 FYNNEI. This CDR3 is 14 amino acids long. The V and J ends lost 7 bases and 4 bases, in that order; junction bases with no gene match: 9. The CDR3 region has the DNA TGTGCCAGCAATAAGGTGACAGGGGCGTACGAGCAGTACTTC. The encoded protein is CASNKVTGAYEQYF.

The V gene is TRBV7-9, the J gene TRBJ2-5; weak D call: TRBD1 (6 bases). This CDR3 region has 19 residues. In germline, CDR1 is SEHNR, CDR2 FQNEAQ (reference sequence). V gave up 1 base and J gave up 1 base, with 22 bases separating them. DNA of the CDR3: TGTGCCAGCAGCTTAGGGCGAACGGGAACAGGGATATTCCAAGAGACCCAGTACTTC. Translating gives CASSLGRTGTGIFQETQYF.

This chain connects TRBV7-2 to TRBJ2-7, with TRBD1 matching over 7 bases. After removal of 4 bases from V and 2 bases from J, the junction contained 5 bases not matched to a gene. The CDR3 spans 14 residues. Germline CDR1 is SGHTA and CDR2 is FQGNSA. CDR3 in DNA: TGTGCCAGCAGCTCCTGGACAGGACCCTACGAGCAGTACTTC. This codes for CASSSWTGPYEQYF.

Regarding this clone: Without the conserved terminal phenylalanine or tryptophan, this CDR3 likely stems from a read error. The DNA is left out, because the CDR3 cannot be placed on it with certainty; the CDR3 is given as TCRdb lists it. The rearrangement uses TRBV7-3 and TRBJ2-7; the DNA was not used to check the table's D call, TRBD2. Per the germline V gene, CDR1 is SGHTA and CDR2 is FQGTGA. Both ends counted, the CDR3 spans 12 residues. CDR3 amino acids: CASLTTSLHTRE.

The gene calls are TRBV7-7 and TRBJ1-6, with D uncertain. The CDR3 contains 15 residues. In germline, CDR1 is SSHAT, CDR2 FNYEAQ (reference sequence). V lost 2 bases and J lost 0, with 5 bases in between. The CDR3 nucleotides read TGTGCCAGCAGCTTACGCAGCTCCTATAATTCACCCCTCCACTTT. It encodes CASSLRSSYNSPLHF.